The 5 T cell receptor beta chains below were found in one sample sequenced in a study of blood T cell repertoires in COVID-19. This table comes from immunoSEQ multiplex PCR, and its TCRdb copy is limited to in-frame clones, with some not included. Of tens of thousands of clones listed, 82% were seen once; the top ten hold around 7.3%. The sequencing sample was made of peripheral blood. The origin of the receptors is a man aged 50 to 59 with active or convalescent COVID-19.

V is TRBV19 and J is TRBJ1-1; 7 nucleotides agree with TRBD1. CDR3 length equals 15 residues. Germline CDR1 is LNHDA and CDR2 is SQIVND (reference sequence). V shed 5 bases and J 0 bases; nucleotides not matched to a gene: 6. The CDR3 sequence: CASSVTGTMNTEAFF. The DNA for the CDR3 is TGTGCCAGTAGTGTGACAGGGACAATGAACACTGAAGCTTTCTTT.

The V call is TRBV6-5, the J call TRBJ2-1; 8 bases are shared with TRBD2. The CDR3 has 15 residues. V shed 2 bases, J shed 8 bases, and the junction held 8 bases outside the gene matches. CDR1 is MNHEY, CDR2 SVGAGI, per germline. The CDR3 loop is CASSYAAGLGDEQFF. The CDR3 DNA reads as TGTGCCAGCAGTTACGCTGCGGGACTAGGAGATGAGCAGTTCTTC.

This clone was seen a few times. The gene calls are TRBV6-6 and TRBJ2-5, with D possibly TRBD2 on 7 matching bases. The CDR3 covers 15 residues. The germline CDR1 and CDR2 sequences are MNHNY and SVGAGI (reference sequence). V lost 6 bases to trimming and J lost 2 bases, with 16 bases between them. This CDR3 is CASSRGGGRQETQYF. The CDR3 DNA follows: TGTGCCAGCAGCAGGGGCGGGGGTCGGCAAGAGACCCAGTACTTC.

This chain links TRBV4-3 with TRBJ2-1, with no clear D. CDR1 is LGHNA and CDR2 is YSLEER in the germline V gene. The CDR3 runs 13 residues. The ends were cut back, 0 bases at V and 6 bases at J, with 6 bases in the middle. The CDR3 sequence is CASSQEASNEQFF. As DNA, the CDR3 is TGCGCCAGCAGCCAAGAAGCTTCCAATGAGCAGTTCTTC.

The chain uses TRBV3-1 (or the pseudogene TRBV3-2) and TRBJ2-6; 8 nucleotides line up with TRBD1. V shed 6 bases and J 3 bases; nucleotides not matched to a gene: 7. Germline V gives CDR1 LGHDT, CDR2 YNNKEL (reference sequence). The CDR3 runs 16 residues. The CDR3 here is CASRDPDRDGANVLTF. The CDR3 bases are TGTGCCAGCAGGGACCCGGACAGGGATGGGGCCAACGTCCTGACTTTC.